Following are 8 T cell receptor beta chains from one sample sequenced in a study of identical twins. TCRdb re-called the 5' RACE reads with MiXCR, one entry per CDR3 protein. The sample gives around 230,000 distinct CDR3 sequences, approximately 7.1% of which show up once; 13% to 15% is in the top ten. These sequences were also reported in another study, on T cells expressing NK-cell markers.

Sequenced input: CD8+ T cells sorted from blood. The receptors come from a woman younger than 35 in good health.

The chain couples TRBV10-3 to TRBJ2-3; no definite D call. V was pared by 8 bases and J by 1 base, with 7 bases between. CDR1 is ENHRY, CDR2 SYGVKD, per germline. The CDR3 is 12 residues long. The CDR3 protein is CAIEVRTDTQYF. The CDR3 DNA follows: TGTGCCATCGAGGTTCGCACAGATACGCAGTATTTT.

As to this clonotype: Germline is not matched at one junction end, which may reflect a read error. This chain joins TRBV12-3 or TRBV12-4 and TRBJ2-1; 14 bases fit TRBD2. CDR3 length: 12 amino acids. The CDR3 region has the DNA TGTGCCAGCAGAACAGGACTAGCGGGAGGTATCTTC. As protein: CASRTGLAGGIF.

This clonotype was seen only a few times. The chain has TRBV9 and TRBJ2-1, with no clear D. The CDR3 contains 15 residues. Trimming stripped 0 bases from V and 4 bases from J, with 11 bases between. Germline V gene data show CDR1 as SGDLS and CDR2 as YYNGEE. CDR3 sequence (DNA): TGTGCCAGCAGCGTAGGGCGAGAGAGATACAATGAGCAGTTCTTC. This encodes CASSVGRERYNEQFF.

This clonotype was recorded a few times. A much more abundant neighbour one base away suggests this may be a read error. The V call is TRBV7-9, the J call TRBJ2-3; 10 bases match TRBD2. CDR1 SEHNR and CDR2 FQNEAQ come from the germline V gene (reference sequence). This CDR3 is 15 amino acids long. The CDR3 protein is CASRYSSGGTNTQYF. The CDR3 region has the DNA TGTGCCAGCAGATACTCTAGCGGGGGCACAAATACGCAGTATTTT.

V gene TRBV7-9 combines with J gene TRBJ2-7, with D tentatively TRBD2 (5 bases). Trimming took off 1 base at V and 5 bases at J, with 15 bases between the two ends. Germline V CDR1 and CDR2: SEHNR, FQNEAQ (reference sequence). The CDR3 runs 15 residues. CDR3 DNA sequence: TGTGCCAGCAGCTTAGTCGGGCTAGCCGGGGACGAGCAGTACTTC. It yields the protein CASSLVGLAGDEQYF.

The table lists this clonotype with many counts. This sequence joins TRBV15 and TRBJ2-2; D call uncertain. The CDR3 consists of 11 residues. Germline lookup yields CDR1 LNHNV and CDR2 YYDKDF (reference sequence). Trimming cost V 8 bases and J 4 bases, with 5 bases left between them. CDR3 loop: CATLGTGELFF. The DNA of the CDR3 is TGTGCCACCCTGGGCACCGGGGAGCTGTTTTTT.

This clonotype was detected only a few times. The CDR3 here is CASRQSTSSEQFF. The CDR3 DNA reads TGTGCCAGCAGACAATCTACTAGCAGTGAGCAGTTCTTC. The V gene is TRBV7-9, the J gene TRBJ2-1; TRBD2 might be the D (6 bases). V was trimmed by 6 bases and J by 9 bases, leaving 15 bases between them. Per germline, CDR1 SEHNR and CDR2 FQNEAQ (reference sequence). The length of the CDR3 is 13 residues.

This clonotype was recorded at least ten times. V and J are TRBV20-1 and TRBJ1-2; D is unclear. The CDR3 has 16 residues. Trimming cost V 0 bases and J 3 bases, with 17 bases left between them. In germline, CDR1 is DFQATT, CDR2 SNEGSKA (reference sequence). The CDR3: CSARDPERSQDYGYTF. The DNA for the CDR3 is TGCAGTGCTAGAGATCCCGAACGGTCCCAGGACTATGGCTACACCTTC.